Listed below are T cell receptor beta chains from one sample, sequenced in a study of graft-versus-host responses after intestinal transplantation. These TCRs are of unknown antigen specificity. Clones were sequenced by immunoSEQ multiplex PCR, and TCRdb holds only the in-frame ones, with some missing. The sample records approximately 82,000 clones, 90% to 95% being singletons. Sequenced here: unstimulated CD8+ T cells sorted from spleen or lymph node cells, sampled before transplant. The receptor source for this set is a human donor who was the organ donor for an intestinal transplant. Both conserved end residues are part of each CDR3. A D gene is named only where the DNA matches it firmly.

J gene | D gene | V gene | CDR3 length | CDR3 DNA | CDR3 protein
TRBJ1-5 | . | TRBV4-1 | 16 | TGCGCCAGCAGCCAAGAGCAGGGACTCGGCAATCAGCCCCAGCATTTT | CASSQEQGLGNQPQHF
TRBJ2-2 | TRBD1 | TRBV5-4 | 15 | TGTGCCAGCAGCGCCCCGGGACAGGACACCGGGGAGCTGTTTTTT | CASSAPGQDTGELFF
TRBJ2-7 | . | TRBV6-5 | 13 | TGTGCCAGCAGTCAGATTTTCGGCGGCGAGCAGTACTTC | CASSQIFGGEQYF
TRBJ2-5 | . | TRBV5-1 | 16 | TGCGCCAGCAGCTTGGTGGCAGGTGGTCGCCAAGAGACCCAGTACTTC | CASSLVAGGRQETQYF
TRBJ2-5 | . | TRBV11-2 | 15 | TGTGCCAGCAGCTTAGTCGGCGGGGAGGTGGAGACCCAGTACTTC | CASSLVGGEVETQYF
TRBJ1-1 | . | TRBV5-8 | 11 | TGTGCCGCCCACATGAACACTGAAGCTTTCTTT | CAAHMNTEAFF
TRBJ2-7 | . | TRBV6-6 | 13 | TGTGCCAGCAGTTACGCACAGACCTACGAGCAGTACTTC | CASSYAQTYEQYF
TRBJ1-5 | . | TRBV28 | 16 | TGTGCCAGCAGTCCGGCCCCGGACGGGAGCTTACAGCCCCAGCATTTT | CASSPAPDGSLQPQHF
TRBJ2-7 | TRBD2 | TRBV28 | 15 | TGTGCCAGCAGTTTAAATTCGGGGGGAAACTACGAGCAGTACTTC | CASSLNSGGNYEQYF
TRBJ2-1 | TRBD2 | TRBV7-9 | 14 | TGTGCCAGCAGCTTACTCAGCGGGAGGGATGAGCAGTTCTTC | CASSLLSGRDEQFF
TRBJ2-1 | TRBD2 | TRBV7-3 | 19 | TGTGCCAGCAGCTCTAACCTAGCGGGAGTTATATTTTCGGGCAATGAGCAGTTCTTC | CASSSNLAGVIFSGNEQFF
TRBJ2-1 | TRBD2 | TRBV7-9 | 18 | TGTGCCAGCAGCACCCGGCGAGAACTAGCGGGATTCGACAATGAGCAGTTCTTC | CASSTRRELAGFDNEQFF
TRBJ2-7 | . | TRBV5-5 | 12 | TGTGCCAGCAGCTTATCGGGGTTCGAGCAGTACTTC | CASSLSGFEQYF
TRBJ2-5 | TRBD2 | TRBV7-9 | 15 | TGTGCCAGCAGCTTAGTCCGGCGGGGGGGAGAGACCCAGTACTTC | CASSLVRRGGETQYF
TRBJ2-7 | . | TRBV5-1 | 14 | TGCGCCAGCAGCTTGGGTTTTAGGGAGGCCGAGCAGTACTTC | CASSLGFREAEQYF
TRBJ2-3 | TRBD2 | TRBV2 | 15 | TGTGCCAGTATCCCGGGACAGATAGCGGGAGGGTCTTCGTATTTT | CASIPGQIAGGSSYF
TRBJ1-1 | . | TRBV25-1 | 16 | TGTGCCAGCAGTGAATCACCAGCTTGGGGCAACACTGAAGCTTTCTTT | CASSESPAWGNTEAFF
TRBJ2-1 | . | TRBV6-6 | 15 | TGTGCCAGCAGTTATATCGGTGGGAGTCACAATGAGCAGTTCTTC | CASSYIGGSHNEQFF
TRBJ1-5 | TRBD1 | TRBV6-1 | 13 | TGTGCCAGCAAGGGACAGATCAATCAGCCCCAGCATTTT | CASKGQINQPQHF
TRBJ2-7 | . | TRBV28 | 15 | TGTGCCAGCCTTAAAGGCGGGGACAGACGCTACGAGCAGTACTTC | CASLKGGDRRYEQYF
TRBJ2-1 | TRBD2 | TRBV19 | 15 | TGTGCCAGTTCCCGACTAGCGGGGGCCTACAATGAGCAGTTCTTC | CASSRLAGAYNEQFF
TRBJ2-1 | . | TRBV7-9 | 13 | TGTGCCAGCAGACCCGGGTCCTTCAATGAGCAGTTCTTC | CASRPGSFNEQFF
TRBJ2-7 | . | TRBV4-1 | 15 | TGCGCCAGCAGCCAAGTGTCTACCTACTCCTACGAGCAGTACTTC | CASSQVSTYSYEQYF
TRBJ1-1 | . | TRBV19 | 12 | TGTGCCAGTAGTATACGGGGAACTGAAGCTTTCTTT | CASSIRGTEAFF
TRBJ1-2 | . | TRBV5-5 | 15 | TGTGCCAGCAGCTTGAACGCAGGGAATTCACATGGCTACACCTTC | CASSLNAGNSHGYTF
TRBJ2-7 | . | TRBV28 | 15 | TGTGCCAGCAGTTTTGGGGGGACGAGCTCCTACGAGCAGTACTTC | CASSFGGTSSYEQYF
TRBJ1-1 | . | TRBV4-1 | 15 | TGCGCCAGCAGCCAAGTCCTTAAGGGAGAGTGGGTAGCTTTCTTT | CASSQVLKGEWVAFF
TRBJ2-3 | . | TRBV5-6 | 14 | TGTGCCAGCAGCTTGACAGCCCCCACAGATACGCAGTATTTT | CASSLTAPTDTQYF
TRBJ2-7 | . | TRBV2 | 10 | TGTGCCAGCAGTCTATACGAGCAGTACTTC | CASSLYEQYF